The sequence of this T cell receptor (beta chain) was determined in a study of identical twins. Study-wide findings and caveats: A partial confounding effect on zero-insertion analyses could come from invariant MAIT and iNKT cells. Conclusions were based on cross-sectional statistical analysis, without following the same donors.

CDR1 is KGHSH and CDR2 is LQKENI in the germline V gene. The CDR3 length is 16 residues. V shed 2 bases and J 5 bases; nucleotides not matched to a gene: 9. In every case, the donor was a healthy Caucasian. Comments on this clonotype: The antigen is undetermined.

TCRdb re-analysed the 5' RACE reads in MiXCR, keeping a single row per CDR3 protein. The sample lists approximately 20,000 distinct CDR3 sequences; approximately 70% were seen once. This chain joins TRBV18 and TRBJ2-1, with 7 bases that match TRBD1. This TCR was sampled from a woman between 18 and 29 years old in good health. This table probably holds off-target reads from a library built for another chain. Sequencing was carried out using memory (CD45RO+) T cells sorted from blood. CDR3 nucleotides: TGTGCCAGCTCACCAATAGGGACAGCTCGGAACAATGAGCAGTTCTTC. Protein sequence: CASSPIGTARNNEQFF.